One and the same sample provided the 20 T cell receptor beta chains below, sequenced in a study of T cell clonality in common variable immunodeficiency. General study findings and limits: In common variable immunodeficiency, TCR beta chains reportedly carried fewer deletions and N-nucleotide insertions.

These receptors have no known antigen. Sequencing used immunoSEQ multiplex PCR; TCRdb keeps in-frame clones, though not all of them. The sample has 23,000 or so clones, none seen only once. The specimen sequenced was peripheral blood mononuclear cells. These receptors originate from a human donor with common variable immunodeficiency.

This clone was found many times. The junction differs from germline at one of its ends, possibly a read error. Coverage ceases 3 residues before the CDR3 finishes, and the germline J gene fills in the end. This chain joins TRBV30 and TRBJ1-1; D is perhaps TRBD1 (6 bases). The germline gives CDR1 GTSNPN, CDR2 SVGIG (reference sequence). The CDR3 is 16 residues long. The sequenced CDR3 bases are TGTGCCTGGGGTGTCAGAACAGGGAACATAGCCCACCCC. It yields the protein CAWGVRTGNIAHP. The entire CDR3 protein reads CAWGVRTGNIAHPAFF.

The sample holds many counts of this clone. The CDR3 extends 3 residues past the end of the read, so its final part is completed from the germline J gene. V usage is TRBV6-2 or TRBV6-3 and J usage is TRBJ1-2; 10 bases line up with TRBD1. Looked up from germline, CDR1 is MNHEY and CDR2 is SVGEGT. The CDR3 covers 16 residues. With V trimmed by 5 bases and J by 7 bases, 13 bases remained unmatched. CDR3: CASSQPGQGLIRGYTF. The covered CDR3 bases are TGTGCCAGCAGTCAACCGGGACAGGGGCTGATACGTGGC.

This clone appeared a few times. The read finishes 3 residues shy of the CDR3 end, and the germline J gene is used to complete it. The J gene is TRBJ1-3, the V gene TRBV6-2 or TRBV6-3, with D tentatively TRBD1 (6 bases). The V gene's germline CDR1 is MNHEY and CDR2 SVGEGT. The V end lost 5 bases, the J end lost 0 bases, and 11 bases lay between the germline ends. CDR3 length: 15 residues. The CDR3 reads CASSPTGFSGNTIYF. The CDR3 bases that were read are TGTGCCAGCAGTCCTACAGGGTTCTCTGGAAACACC.

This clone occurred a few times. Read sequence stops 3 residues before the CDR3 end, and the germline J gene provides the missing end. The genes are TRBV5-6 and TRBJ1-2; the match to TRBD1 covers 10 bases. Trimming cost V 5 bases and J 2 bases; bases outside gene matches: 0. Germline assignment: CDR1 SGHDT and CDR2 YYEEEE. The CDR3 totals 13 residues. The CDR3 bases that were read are TGTGCCAGCAGGACAGGGGGCAACTATGGC. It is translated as CASRTGGNYG. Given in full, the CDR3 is CASRTGGNYGYTF. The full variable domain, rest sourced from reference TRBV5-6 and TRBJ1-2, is DAGVTQSPTHLIKTRGQQVTLRCSPKSGHDTVSWYQQALGQGPQFIFQYYEEEERQRGNFPDRFSGHQFPNYSSELNVNALLLGDSALYLCASRTGGNYGYTFGSGTRLTVV.

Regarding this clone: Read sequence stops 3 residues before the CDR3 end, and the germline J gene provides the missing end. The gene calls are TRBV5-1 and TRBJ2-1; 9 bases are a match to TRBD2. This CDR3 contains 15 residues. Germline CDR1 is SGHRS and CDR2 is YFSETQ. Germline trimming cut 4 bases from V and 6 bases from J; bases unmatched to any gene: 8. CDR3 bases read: TGCGCCAGCAGCCTTATTAGCGGGAGTGGCAATGAG. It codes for CASSLISGSGNE. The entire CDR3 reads CASSLISGSGNEQFF.

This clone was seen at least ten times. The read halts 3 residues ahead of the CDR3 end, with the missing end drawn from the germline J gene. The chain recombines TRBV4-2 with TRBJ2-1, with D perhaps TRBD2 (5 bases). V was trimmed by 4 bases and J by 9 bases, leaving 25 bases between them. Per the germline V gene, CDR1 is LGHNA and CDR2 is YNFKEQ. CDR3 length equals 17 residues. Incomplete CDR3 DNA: TGTGCCAGCAGCCCCACCGGGTCCCCTATCAGAGGAGGTGAG. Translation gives CASSPTGSPIRGGE. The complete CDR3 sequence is CASSPTGSPIRGGEQFF.

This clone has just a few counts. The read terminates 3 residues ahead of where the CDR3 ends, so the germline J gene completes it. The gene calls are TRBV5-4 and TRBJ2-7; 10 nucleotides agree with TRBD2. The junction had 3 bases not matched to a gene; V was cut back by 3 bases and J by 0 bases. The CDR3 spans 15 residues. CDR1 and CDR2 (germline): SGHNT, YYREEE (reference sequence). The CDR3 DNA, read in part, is TGTGCCAGCAGCTCTGGGACTAGCGTCTCCTACGAG. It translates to CASSSGTSVSYE. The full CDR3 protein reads CASSSGTSVSYEQYF.

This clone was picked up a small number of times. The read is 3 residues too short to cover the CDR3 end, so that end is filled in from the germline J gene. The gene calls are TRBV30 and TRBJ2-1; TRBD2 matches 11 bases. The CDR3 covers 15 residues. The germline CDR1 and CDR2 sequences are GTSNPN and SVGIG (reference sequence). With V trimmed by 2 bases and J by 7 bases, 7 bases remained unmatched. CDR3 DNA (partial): TGTGCCTGGAGTCCAGTAGCGGGAGGGACGAATGAG. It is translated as CAWSPVAGGTNE. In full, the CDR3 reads CAWSPVAGGTNEQFF.

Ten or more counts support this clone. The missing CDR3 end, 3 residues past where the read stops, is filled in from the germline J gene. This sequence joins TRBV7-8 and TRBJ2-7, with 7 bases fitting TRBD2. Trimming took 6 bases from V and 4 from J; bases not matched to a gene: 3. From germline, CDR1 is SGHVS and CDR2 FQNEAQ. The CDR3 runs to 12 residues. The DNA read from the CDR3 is TGTGCCAGCAGGGGGGGGGTTTACGAG. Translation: CASRGGVYE. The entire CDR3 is CASRGGVYEQYF.

Here the CDR3 reads CASSLTGTSRNEQFF. CDR3 DNA (partial): TGTGCCAGCAGCTTAACCGGGACTAGCCGGAATGAG. V is TRBV11-2 and J is TRBJ2-1, with TRBD2 identical over 9 bases. The read stops 3 residues short of the end of the CDR3; the missing end is completed from the germline J gene. The CDR3 has 15 amino acids. Germline assignment: CDR1 SGHAT and CDR2 FQNNGV. The ends lost 2 bases at V and 7 bases at J; junction bases unmatched: 6.

The CDR3 is CASSLAGSEAFF. The covered CDR3 bases are TGTGCCAGCAGCCTCGCGGGGTCTGAA. The chain employs TRBV7-9 and TRBJ1-1; D is unclear. The DNA ends 3 residues before the CDR3 does, and the rest of the CDR3 is filled in from the germline J gene. CDR1 SEHNR and CDR2 FQNEAQ come from the germline V gene (reference sequence). V lost 5 bases to trimming and J lost 6 bases, with 10 bases between them. The CDR3 loop spans 12 amino acids.

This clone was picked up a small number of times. The DNA read from the CDR3 is TGTGCCAGCAGCTTGGCGGGTTATAATTCACCC. This sequence encodes CASSLAGYNSP. The whole CDR3 protein reads CASSLAGYNSPLHF. This chain connects TRBV5-6 to TRBJ1-6; D unresolved. The read gets to within 3 residues of the CDR3 end, and the germline J gene fills in the rest. Trimming shortened V by 0 bases and J by 4 bases, and 5 bases separated the two germline ends. The CDR3 totals 14 residues. Germline values: CDR1 SGHDT, CDR2 YYEEEE.

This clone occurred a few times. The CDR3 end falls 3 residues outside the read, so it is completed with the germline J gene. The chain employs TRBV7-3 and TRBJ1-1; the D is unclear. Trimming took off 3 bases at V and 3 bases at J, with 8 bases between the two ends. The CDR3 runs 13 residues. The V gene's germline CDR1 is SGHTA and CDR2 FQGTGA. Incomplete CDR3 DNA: TGTGCCAGCAGCTTCGGGGTGGACACTGAA. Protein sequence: CASSFGVDTE. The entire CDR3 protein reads CASSFGVDTEAFF.

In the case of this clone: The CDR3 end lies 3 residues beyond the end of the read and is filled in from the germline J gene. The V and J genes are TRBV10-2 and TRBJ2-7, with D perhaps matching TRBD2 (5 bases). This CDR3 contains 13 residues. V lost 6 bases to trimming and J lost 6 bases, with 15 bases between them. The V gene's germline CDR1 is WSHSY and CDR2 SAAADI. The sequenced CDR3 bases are TGCGCCAGCAGCCCTACGGATGAGGGCGAG. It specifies CASSPTDEGE. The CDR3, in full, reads CASSPTDEGEQYF.

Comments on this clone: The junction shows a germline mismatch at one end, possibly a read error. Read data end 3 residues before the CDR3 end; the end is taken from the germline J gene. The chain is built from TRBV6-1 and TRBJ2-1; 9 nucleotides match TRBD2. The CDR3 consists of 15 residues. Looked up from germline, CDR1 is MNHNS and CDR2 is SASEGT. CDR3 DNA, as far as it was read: TGTGCCAGCAGGGAAGCGGGGGGAAACTACAATGAG. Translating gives CASREAGGNYNE. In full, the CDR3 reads CASREAGGNYNEQFF.

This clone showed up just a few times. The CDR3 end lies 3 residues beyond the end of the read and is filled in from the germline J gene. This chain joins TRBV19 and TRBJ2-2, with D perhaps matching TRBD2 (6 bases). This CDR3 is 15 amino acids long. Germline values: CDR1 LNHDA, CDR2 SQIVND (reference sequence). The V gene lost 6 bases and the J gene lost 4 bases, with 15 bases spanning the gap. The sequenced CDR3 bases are TGTGCCAGTAGGCTTGAGGCGGGGAGCACCGGGGAG. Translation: CASRLEAGSTGE. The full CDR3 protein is CASRLEAGSTGELFF.

The CDR3 loop is CASSPGGHRGVWGYTF. The part of the CDR3 DNA that was read is TGTGCCAGTAGTCCAGGGGGGCACAGGGGAGTTTGGGGC. This chain links TRBV19 with TRBJ1-2; 7 bases line up with TRBD1. Coverage ceases 3 residues before the CDR3 finishes, and the germline J gene fills in the end. Germline loops: CDR1 LNHDA, CDR2 SQIVND (reference sequence). The CDR3 contains 16 residues.

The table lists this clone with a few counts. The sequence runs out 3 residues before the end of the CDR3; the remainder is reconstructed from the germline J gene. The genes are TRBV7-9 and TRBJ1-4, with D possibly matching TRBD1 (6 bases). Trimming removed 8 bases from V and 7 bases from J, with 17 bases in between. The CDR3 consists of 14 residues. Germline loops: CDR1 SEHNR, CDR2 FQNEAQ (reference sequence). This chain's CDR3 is CASGGRGGGEKLFF. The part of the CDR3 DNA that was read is TGTGCCAGCGGGGGAAGAGGGGGTGGTGAAAAA.

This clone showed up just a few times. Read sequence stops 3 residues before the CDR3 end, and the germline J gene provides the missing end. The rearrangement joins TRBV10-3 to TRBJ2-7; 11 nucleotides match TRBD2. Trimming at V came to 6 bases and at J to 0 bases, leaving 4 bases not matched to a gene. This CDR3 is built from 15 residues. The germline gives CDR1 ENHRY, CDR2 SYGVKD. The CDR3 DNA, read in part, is TGTGCCATCAGGTCGACTAGCGGGGACTCCTACGAG. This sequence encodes CAIRSTSGDSYE. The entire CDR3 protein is CAIRSTSGDSYEQYF.

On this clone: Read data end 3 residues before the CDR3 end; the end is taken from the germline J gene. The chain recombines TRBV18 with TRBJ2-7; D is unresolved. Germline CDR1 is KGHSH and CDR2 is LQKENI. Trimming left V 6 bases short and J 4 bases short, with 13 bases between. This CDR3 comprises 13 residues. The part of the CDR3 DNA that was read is TGTGCCAGCTCTCTTTTAAGCACTTACGAG. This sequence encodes CASSLLSTYE. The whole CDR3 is CASSLLSTYEQYF.